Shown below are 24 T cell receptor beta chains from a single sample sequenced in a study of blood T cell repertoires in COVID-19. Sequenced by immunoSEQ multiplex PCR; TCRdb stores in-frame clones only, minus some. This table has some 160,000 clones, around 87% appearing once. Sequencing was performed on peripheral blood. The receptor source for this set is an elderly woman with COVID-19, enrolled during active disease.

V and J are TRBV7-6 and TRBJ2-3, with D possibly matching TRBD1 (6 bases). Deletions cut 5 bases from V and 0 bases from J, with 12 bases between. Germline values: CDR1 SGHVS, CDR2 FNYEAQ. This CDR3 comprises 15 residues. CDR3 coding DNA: TGTGCCAGCAGCCAATCACAGGGAAGCACAGATACGCAGTATTTT. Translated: CASSQSQGSTDTQYF.

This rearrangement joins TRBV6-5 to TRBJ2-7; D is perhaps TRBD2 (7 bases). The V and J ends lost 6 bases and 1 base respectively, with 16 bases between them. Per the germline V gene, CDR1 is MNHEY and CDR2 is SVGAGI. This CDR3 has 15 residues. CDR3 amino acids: CASSPEGGVSYEQYF. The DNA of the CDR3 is TGTGCCAGCAGCCCCGAGGGGGGGGTTTCCTACGAGCAGTACTTC.

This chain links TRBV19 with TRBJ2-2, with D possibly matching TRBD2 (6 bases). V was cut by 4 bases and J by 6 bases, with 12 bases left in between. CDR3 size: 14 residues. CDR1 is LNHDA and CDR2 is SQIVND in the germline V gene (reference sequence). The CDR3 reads CASSRAREAGELFF. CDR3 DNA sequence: TGTGCCAGTAGTAGGGCCAGGGAGGCCGGGGAGCTGTTTTTT. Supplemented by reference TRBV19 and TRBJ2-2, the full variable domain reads DGGITQSPKYLFRKEGQNVTLSCEQNLNHDAMYWYRQDPGQGLRLIYYSQIVNDFQKGDIAEGYSVSREKKESFPLTVTSAQKNPTAFYLCASSRAREAGELFFGEGSRLTVL.

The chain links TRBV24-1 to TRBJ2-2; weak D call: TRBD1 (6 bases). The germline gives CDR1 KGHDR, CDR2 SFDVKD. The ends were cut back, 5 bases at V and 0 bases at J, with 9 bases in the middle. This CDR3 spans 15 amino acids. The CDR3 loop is CATSAGATNTGELFF. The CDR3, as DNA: TGTGCCACCAGTGCAGGGGCTACGAACACCGGGGAGCTGTTTTTT.

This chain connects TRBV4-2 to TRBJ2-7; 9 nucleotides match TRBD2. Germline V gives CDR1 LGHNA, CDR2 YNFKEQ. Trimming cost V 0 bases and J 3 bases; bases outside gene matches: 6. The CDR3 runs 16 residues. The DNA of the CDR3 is TGTGCCAGCAGCCAAGAGATAGGTAGCGGGAGCTACGAGCAGTACTTC. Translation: CASSQEIGSGSYEQYF.

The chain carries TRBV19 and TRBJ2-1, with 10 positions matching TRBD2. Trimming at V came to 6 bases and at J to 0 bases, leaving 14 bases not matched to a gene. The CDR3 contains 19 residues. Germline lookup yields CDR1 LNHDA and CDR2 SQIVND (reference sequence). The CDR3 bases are TGTGCCAGTAGAAACCCCATCCCCGCTAGCGGGAGCTCCTACAATGAGCAGTTCTTC. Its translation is CASRNPIPASGSSYNEQFF.

CDR3 in amino acids: CASSLWTSGGDEQYF. The CDR3 DNA sequence: TGTGCCAGCAGCTTGTGGACTAGCGGCGGCGACGAGCAGTACTTC. The chain couples TRBV5-4 to TRBJ2-7; TRBD2 matches at 10 bases. CDR1 and CDR2 (germline): SGHNT, YYREEE (reference sequence). Trimming cost V 1 base and J 5 bases; bases outside gene matches: 6. The CDR3 is made up of 15 amino acids. Variable domain in full (rest from reference TRBV5-4 and TRBJ2-7): ETGVTQSPTHLIKTRGQQVTLRCSSQSGHNTVSWYQQALGQGPQFIFQYYREEENGRGNFPPRFSGLQFPNYSSELNVNALELDDSALYLCASSLWTSGGDEQYFGPGTRLTVT.

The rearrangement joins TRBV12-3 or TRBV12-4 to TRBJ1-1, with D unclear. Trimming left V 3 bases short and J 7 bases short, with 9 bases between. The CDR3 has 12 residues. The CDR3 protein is CASSFRRGEAFF. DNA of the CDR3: TGTGCCAGCAGTTTCAGACGGGGTGAAGCTTTCTTT.

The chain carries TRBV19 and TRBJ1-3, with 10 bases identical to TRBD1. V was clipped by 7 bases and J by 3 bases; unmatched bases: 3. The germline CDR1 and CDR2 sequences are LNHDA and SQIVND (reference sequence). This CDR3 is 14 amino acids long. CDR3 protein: CASKRDRGGNTIYF. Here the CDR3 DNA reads TGTGCCAGTAAAAGGGACAGGGGTGGAAACACCATATATTTT.

CDR3 sequence reads: CASSLDTGSTGELFF. The DNA of the CDR3 is TGTGCCAGCAGCTTAGACACAGGGAGCACCGGGGAGCTGTTTTTT. This chain links TRBV7-9 with TRBJ2-2; a weak D match, TRBD1 (6 bases). Trimming cost V 1 base and J 4 bases, with 10 bases left between them. This CDR3 region has 15 residues. Germline V gene lookup returns CDR1 SEHNR and CDR2 FQNEAQ (reference sequence).

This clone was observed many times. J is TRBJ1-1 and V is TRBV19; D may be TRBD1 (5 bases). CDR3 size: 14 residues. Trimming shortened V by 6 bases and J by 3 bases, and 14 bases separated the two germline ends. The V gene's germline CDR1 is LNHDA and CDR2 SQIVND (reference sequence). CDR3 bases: TGTGCCAGTAGGATCCAGGGTCCGGACACTGAAGCTTTCTTT. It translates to CASRIQGPDTEAFF.

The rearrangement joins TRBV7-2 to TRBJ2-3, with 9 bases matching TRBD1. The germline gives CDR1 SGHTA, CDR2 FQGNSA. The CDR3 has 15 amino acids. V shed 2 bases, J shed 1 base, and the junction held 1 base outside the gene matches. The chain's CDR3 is CASSLRTGGTDTQYF. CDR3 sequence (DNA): TGTGCCAGCAGCTTAAGGACAGGGGGCACAGATACGCAGTATTTT.

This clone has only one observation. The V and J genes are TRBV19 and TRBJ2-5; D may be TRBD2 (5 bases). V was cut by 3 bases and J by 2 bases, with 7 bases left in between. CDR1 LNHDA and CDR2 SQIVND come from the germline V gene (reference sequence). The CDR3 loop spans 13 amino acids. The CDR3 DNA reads TGTGCCAGTAGTATTAGCGCGCAAGAGACCCAGTACTTC. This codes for CASSISAQETQYF.

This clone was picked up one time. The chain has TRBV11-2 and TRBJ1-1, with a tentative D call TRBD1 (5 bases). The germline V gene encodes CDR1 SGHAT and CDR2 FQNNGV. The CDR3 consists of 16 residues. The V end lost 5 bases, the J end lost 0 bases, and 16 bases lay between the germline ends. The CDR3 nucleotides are TGTGCCAGCAGCCTATTCGGGGAGGGGCTGAACACTGAAGCTTTCTTT. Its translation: CASSLFGEGLNTEAFF.

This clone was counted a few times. The chain's CDR3 is CASSDRSGELFF. CDR3 coding DNA: TGTGCCAGCAGTGATCGGAGCGGGGAGCTGTTTTTT. The genes are TRBV6-1 and TRBJ2-2; unclear D gene. The V gene lost 3 bases and the J gene lost 7 bases, with 6 bases spanning the gap. The V gene's germline CDR1 is MNHNS and CDR2 SASEGT. CDR3 length: 12 amino acids.

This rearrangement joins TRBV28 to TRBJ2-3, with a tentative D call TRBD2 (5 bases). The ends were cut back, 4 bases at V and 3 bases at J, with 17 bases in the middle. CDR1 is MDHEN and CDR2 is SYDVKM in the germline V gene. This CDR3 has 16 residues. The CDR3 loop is CASSSGLYSKTDTQYF. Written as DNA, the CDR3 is TGTGCCAGCAGTTCCGGACTCTATTCCAAAACAGATACGCAGTATTTT.

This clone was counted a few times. The DNA of the CDR3 is TGCGCCAGCAGGGCATCAACTAGCGGGAGATTGGTAACCGGGGAGCTGTTTTTT. Protein sequence: CASRASTSGRLVTGELFF. This rearrangement joins TRBV5-1 to TRBJ2-2, with 11 bases identical to TRBD2. Germline CDR1 SGHRS, CDR2 YFSETQ. This CDR3 contains 18 residues. The V and J ends lost 5 bases and 5 bases, in that order; junction bases with no gene match: 14.

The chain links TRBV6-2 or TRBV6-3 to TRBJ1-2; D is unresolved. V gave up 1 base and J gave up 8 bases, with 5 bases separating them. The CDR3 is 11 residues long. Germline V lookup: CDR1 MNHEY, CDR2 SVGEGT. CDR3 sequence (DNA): TGTGCCAGCAGTTACTATGCGGGCTACACCTTC. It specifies CASSYYAGYTF.

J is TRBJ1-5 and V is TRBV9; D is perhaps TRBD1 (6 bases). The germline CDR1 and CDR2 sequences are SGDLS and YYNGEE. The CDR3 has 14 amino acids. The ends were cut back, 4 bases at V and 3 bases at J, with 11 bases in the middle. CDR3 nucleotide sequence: TGTGCCAGCAGCAACACAGGGTCCAATCAGCCCCAGCATTTT. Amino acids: CASSNTGSNQPQHF.

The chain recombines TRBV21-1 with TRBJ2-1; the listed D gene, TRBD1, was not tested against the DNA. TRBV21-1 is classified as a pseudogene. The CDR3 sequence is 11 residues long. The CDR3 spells CASSNPQGQFF. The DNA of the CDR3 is TGTGCCAGCAGCAACCCCCAGGGGCAGTTCTTC.

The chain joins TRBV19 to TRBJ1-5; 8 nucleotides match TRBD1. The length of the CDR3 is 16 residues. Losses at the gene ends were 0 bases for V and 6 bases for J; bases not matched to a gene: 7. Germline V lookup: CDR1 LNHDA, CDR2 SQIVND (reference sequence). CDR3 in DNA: TGTGCCAGTAGTATAGACAGGGGGCCCGGGATTCAGCCCCAGCATTTT. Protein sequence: CASSIDRGPGIQPQHF.

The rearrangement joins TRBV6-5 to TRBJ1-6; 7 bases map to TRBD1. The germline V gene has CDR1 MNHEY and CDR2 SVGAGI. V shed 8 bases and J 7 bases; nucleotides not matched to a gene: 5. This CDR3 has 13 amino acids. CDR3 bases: TGTGCCAGCCGGGACAGACTAAATTCACCCCTCCACTTT. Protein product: CASRDRLNSPLHF.

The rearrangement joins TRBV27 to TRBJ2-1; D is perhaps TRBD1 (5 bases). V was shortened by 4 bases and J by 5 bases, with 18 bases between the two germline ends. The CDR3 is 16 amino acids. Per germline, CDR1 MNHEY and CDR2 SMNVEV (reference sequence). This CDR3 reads CASSSRPGWIDNEQFF. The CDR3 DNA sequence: TGTGCCAGCAGTTCTCGGCCAGGGTGGATCGACAATGAGCAGTTCTTC.

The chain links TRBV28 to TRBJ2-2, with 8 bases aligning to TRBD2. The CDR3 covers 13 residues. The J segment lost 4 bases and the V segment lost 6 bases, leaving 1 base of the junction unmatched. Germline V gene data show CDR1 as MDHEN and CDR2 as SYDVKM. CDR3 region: CASRSGGTGELFF. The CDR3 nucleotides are TGTGCCAGCAGAAGCGGGGGCACCGGGGAGCTGTTTTTT.